The 21 T cell receptor beta chains below come from one sample, sequenced in a study of post-analysis software for immune sequencing data. Study results and limitations: Among five TRBV segments more frequent in patients than controls were TRBV5-6, TRBV5-1 and TRBV20-1.

Which antigens these TCRs recognize remains unknown. The library was made from cDNA and included unique molecular identifiers. MiXCR was run by TCRdb on the PCR reads, yielding one entry per CDR3 protein. The sample lists roughly 600,000 distinct CDR3 sequences, 40% to 50% occurring once. The sample comprised blood. The receptors stem from a girl aged 5 to 17 with multiple sclerosis.

The chain couples TRBV12-3 or TRBV12-4 to TRBJ2-2, with D possibly being TRBD1 or TRBD2 (5 bases each). The CDR3 spans 15 residues. Deletions cut 6 bases from V and 5 bases from J, with 16 bases between. Here the CDR3 DNA reads TGTGCCAGCAGCCCGCCCTGGGGGAGAACCGGGGAGCTGTTTTTT. Translating it yields CASSPPWGRTGELFF.

CDR3 DNA: TGTGCCACCAGCAGACCCTCCCCGGGGCTAGCGGGGTTAGATACGCAGTATTTT. It codes for CATSRPSPGLAGLDTQYF. This rearrangement joins TRBV15 to TRBJ2-3; TRBD2 matches 9 bases. There are 18 residues in the CDR3. J lost 5 bases, V lost 2 bases, and 14 bases had no gene match. Germline V gene lookup returns CDR1 LNHNV and CDR2 YYDKDF (reference sequence).

The chain uses TRBV10-3 and TRBJ2-5, with D tentatively TRBD2 (6 bases). Germline V gene data show CDR1 as ENHRY and CDR2 as SYGVKD. V dropped 4 bases and J dropped 5 bases, with 11 bases sitting between them. This CDR3 has 13 amino acids. The CDR3 loop reads CAISVDGGETQYF. The DNA for the CDR3 is TGTGCCATCAGTGTTGACGGAGGGGAGACCCAGTACTTC.

There are a few counts of this clonotype. This rearrangement joins TRBV30 to TRBJ2-7, with 9 bases identical to TRBD2. The length of the CDR3 is 15 residues. The V gene's germline CDR1 is GTSNPN and CDR2 SVGIG (reference sequence). V lost 2 bases to trimming and J lost 0 bases; unmatched junction nucleotides: 5. The CDR3 loop reads CAWSLGSGSSYEQYF. The CDR3 DNA is TGTGCCTGGAGTTTAGGTAGCGGGAGCTCCTACGAGCAGTACTTC.

The chain links TRBV12-3 or TRBV12-4 to TRBJ1-2; the match to TRBD1 covers 8 bases. Losses at the gene ends were 6 bases for V and 9 bases for J; bases not matched to a gene: 9. The CDR3 sequence is 13 residues long. For the CDR3, the DNA is TGTGCCAGCAGGGACCTGGACAGGGAAAGCTACACCTTC. Its translation: CASRDLDRESYTF.

V gene TRBV10-3 combines with J gene TRBJ2-3; 14 nucleotides match TRBD2. The CDR3 extends over 16 amino acids. J lost 6 bases, V lost 4 bases, and 6 bases had no gene match. CDR1 and CDR2 (germline): ENHRY, SYGVKD. CDR3 amino acids: CAISATSGRAWDTQYF. The CDR3 DNA is TGTGCCATCAGTGCGACTAGCGGGAGGGCTTGGGATACGCAGTATTTT.

In its sample, this clonotype was seen a few times. V is TRBV6-2 or TRBV6-3 and J is TRBJ2-5; unclear D gene. The CDR3 spans 14 residues. The germline gives CDR1 MNHEY, CDR2 SVGEGT. V shed 6 bases and J shed 6 bases, with 17 bases lying between them. This CDR3 is CASSLGWGRKTQYF. In DNA, the CDR3 is TGTGCCAGCAGCCTCGGGTGGGGTAGGAAGACCCAGTACTTC.

The chain is built from TRBV3-1 and TRBJ2-5; 9 bases are shared with TRBD1. Per germline, CDR1 LGHDT and CDR2 YNNKEL (reference sequence). The ends lost 1 base at V and 7 bases at J; junction bases unmatched: 1. The CDR3 has 13 amino acids. The CDR3 DNA sequence: TGTGCCAGCAGCCAAGGACAGGGGGGGACCCAGTACTTC. It yields the protein CASSQGQGGTQYF.

The gene calls are TRBV10-1 and TRBJ1-5; D remains unclear. The CDR3 has 12 residues. CDR1 WNHNN and CDR2 SYGVQD come from the germline V gene (reference sequence). V lost 0 bases and J lost 6, with 3 bases in between. The DNA for the CDR3 is TGCGCCAGCAGTGAGTCCGGTCAGCCCCAGCATTTT. Translating gives CASSESGQPQHF.

The J gene is TRBJ2-3, the V gene TRBV7-9; TRBD2 might be the D (6 bases). Per germline, CDR1 SEHNR and CDR2 FQNEAQ (reference sequence). V was clipped by 5 bases and J by 7 bases, with 19 bases between them. This CDR3 has 15 amino acids. The CDR3 DNA reads as TGTGCCAGCAGCCCCCCGGGGCTCGGAGGGAATACGCAGTATTTT. It specifies CASSPPGLGGNTQYF.

The J gene is TRBJ2-5, the V gene TRBV7-2; no clear D. Trimming took 2 bases from V and 2 from J, leaving 15 bases between them. The CDR3 has 16 amino acids. Germline assignment: CDR1 SGHTA and CDR2 FQGNSA. The CDR3 is CASSLTSGSIQETQYF. The CDR3 region has the DNA TGTGCCAGCAGCTTAACGTCAGGCTCTATTCAAGAGACCCAGTACTTC.

The chain carries TRBV7-2 and TRBJ2-3, with 10 bases fitting TRBD2. Germline V gene data show CDR1 as SGHTA and CDR2 as FQGNSA. This CDR3 is built from 17 residues. The V segment lost 2 bases and the J segment 2 bases; nucleotides outside the gene matches: 7. The CDR3: CASSLRWLAGVTDTQYF. In DNA, the CDR3 is TGTGCCAGCAGCTTACGGTGGCTAGCGGGGGTCACAGATACGCAGTATTTT.

To note about this clonotype: One junction end does not reproduce the germline sequence, and a read error may be involved. The chain has TRBV5-1 and TRBJ2-7, with TRBD1 as a possible D gene (5 bases). The CDR3 spans 13 residues. The V gene's germline CDR1 is SGHRS and CDR2 YFSETQ. CDR3 residues: CASSYPGTYEQYF. DNA of the CDR3: TGTGCCAGCAGTTACCCAGGGACCTACGAGCAGTACTTC.

This clonotype has a handful of counts. V and J are TRBV29-1 and TRBJ2-5; D possibly corresponds to TRBD2 (6 bases). The germline CDR1 and CDR2 sequences are SQVTM and ANQGSEA. The ends were cut back, 8 bases at V and 1 base at J, with 14 bases in the middle. The CDR3 covers 13 residues. The CDR3 coding sequence is TGCAGCTCGCGGGACTCCGTCCAAGAGACCCAGTACTTC. Amino acids: CSSRDSVQETQYF.

The V gene is TRBV3-1, the J gene TRBJ2-5; the match to TRBD2 covers 10 bases. Germline V gene sequence: CDR1 LGHDT, CDR2 YNNKEL (reference sequence). V was pared by 4 bases and J by 11 bases, with 13 bases of the junction left unmatched. This CDR3 comprises 15 residues. In DNA form, the CDR3 reads TGTGCCAGCAGCCGTTCCGGGACTAGCGCCAATGAGCAGTACTTC. As protein: CASSRSGTSANEQYF.

This rearrangement joins TRBV20-1 to TRBJ2-7; 10 bases map to TRBD1. This CDR3 region has 12 residues. V was pared by 5 bases and J by 3 bases, with 1 base of the junction left unmatched. Germline V gene sequence: CDR1 DFQATT, CDR2 SNEGSKA (reference sequence). CDR3: CSAGTGDYEQYF. CDR3 bases: TGCAGTGCTGGGACAGGGGACTACGAGCAGTACTTC.

This clonotype was seen only a few times. This sequence joins TRBV29-1 and TRBJ2-5; D uncertain. The V and J ends lost 7 bases and 2 bases respectively, with 11 bases between them. CDR3 length: 12 amino acids. From germline, CDR1 is SQVTM and CDR2 ANQGSEA. This CDR3 is CSANVGQETQYF. DNA of the CDR3: TGCAGCGCGAATGTGGGTCAAGAGACCCAGTACTTC.

This clonotype was seen a few times. The V gene is TRBV12-3 or TRBV12-4, the J gene TRBJ2-7; TRBD1 matches 11 bases. The CDR3 length is 14 residues. The junction had 3 bases not matched to a gene; V was cut back by 3 bases and J by 5 bases. As DNA, the CDR3 is TGTGCCAGCAGTTTGGACAGGGGGCGGCACGAGCAGTACTTC. Translated, it gives CASSLDRGRHEQYF.

The chain has TRBV20-1 and TRBJ2-3; 9 nucleotides agree with TRBD2. With 4 bases clipped from V and 6 bases from J, the junction kept 8 bases outside the gene matches. Germline CDR1 is DFQATT and CDR2 is SNEGSKA (reference sequence). The CDR3 runs 14 residues. Here the CDR3 reads CSATSRGGFDTQYF. DNA for the CDR3: TGCAGTGCTACGTCGCGGGGGGGCTTCGATACGCAGTATTTT.

Of note for this clonotype: The junction and the germline gene differ at one end; a read error may be behind it. The gene calls are TRBV4-1 and TRBJ2-7; the match to TRBD2 covers 12 bases. Germline V gives CDR1 MGHRA, CDR2 YSYEKL. The CDR3 has 17 residues. In DNA, the CDR3 is TGCGCCGGCAGCCGTGGGACTAGCGGGTTGAGCTCCTACGAGCAGTACTTC. This encodes CAGSRGTSGLSSYEQYF.

This clonotype was counted a few times. This sequence joins TRBV12-3 or TRBV12-4 and TRBJ1-2, with D uncertain. The CDR3 covers 13 residues. V lost 5 bases and J lost 4, with 11 bases in between. The CDR3 sequence is CASSLSLVYGYTF. The CDR3 DNA follows: TGTGCCAGCAGTCTGTCTCTGGTCTATGGCTACACCTTC.